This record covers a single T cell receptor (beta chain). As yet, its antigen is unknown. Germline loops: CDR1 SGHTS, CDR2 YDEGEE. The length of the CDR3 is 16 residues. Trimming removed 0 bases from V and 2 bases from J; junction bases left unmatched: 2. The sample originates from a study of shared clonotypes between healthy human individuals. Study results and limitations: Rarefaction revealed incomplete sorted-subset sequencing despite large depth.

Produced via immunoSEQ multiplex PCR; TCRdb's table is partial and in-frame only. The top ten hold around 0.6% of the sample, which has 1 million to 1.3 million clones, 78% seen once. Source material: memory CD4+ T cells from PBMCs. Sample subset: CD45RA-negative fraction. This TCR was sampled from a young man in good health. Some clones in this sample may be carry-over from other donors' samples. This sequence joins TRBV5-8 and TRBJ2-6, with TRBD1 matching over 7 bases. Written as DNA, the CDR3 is TGTGCCAGCAGCTTGGCCAGGGGGACTGGGGCCAACGTCCTGACTTTC. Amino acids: CASSLARGTGANVLTF.